These 27 T cell receptor beta chains originate from one sample sequenced in a study of cytotoxic CD8 clonotypes in ibrutinib-treated CLL. Some clones are missing from TCRdb's copy, which holds only in-frame ones; the method was immunoSEQ multiplex PCR. The data hold more than 200,000 clones, with approximately 70% observed a single time. This sample comprised PBMCs, obtained after 12 months of ibrutinib treatment. The receptors come from a human donor with chronic lymphocytic leukemia.

This chain joins TRBV27 and TRBJ2-3; D ambiguous. The CDR3 has 14 residues. Trimming removed 3 bases at V and 2 bases at J, with 9 bases between. The germline V gene encodes CDR1 MNHEY and CDR2 SMNVEV (reference sequence). DNA for the CDR3: TGTGCCAGCAGTTTTTCGCGAAACACAGATACGCAGTATTTT. It yields the protein CASSFSRNTDTQYF.

The chain uses TRBV7-2 and TRBJ2-7; D remains unclear. The CDR3 has 13 amino acids. The ends were cut back, 2 bases at V and 5 bases at J, with 10 bases in the middle. CDR1 is SGHTA, CDR2 FQGNSA, per germline. The CDR3 loop reads CASSLSEGDEQYF. CDR3 coding DNA: TGTGCCAGCAGCTTAAGCGAAGGAGACGAGCAGTACTTC.

V gene TRBV10-3 combines with J gene TRBJ1-5, with D unresolved. Trimming left V 3 bases short and J 3 bases short, with 6 bases between. This CDR3 has 13 residues. Germline V lookup: CDR1 ENHRY, CDR2 SYGVKD. The CDR3 is CAISDTINQPQHF. The DNA of the CDR3 is TGTGCCATCAGTGACACGATCAATCAGCCCCAGCATTTT.

CDR3 nucleotide sequence: TGTGCCAGTAGGGCGCGGGGGACGGAGGAGCAGTACTTC. Its translation is CASRARGTEEQYF. The chain carries TRBV19 and TRBJ2-7; TRBD2 aligns across 7 bases. CDR1 LNHDA and CDR2 SQIVND come from the germline V gene (reference sequence). The J segment lost 7 bases and the V segment lost 6 bases, leaving 9 bases of the junction unmatched. This CDR3 has 13 residues.

The chain is built from TRBV7-8 and TRBJ2-7; D might be TRBD2 (5 bases). Germline V gives CDR1 SGHVS, CDR2 FQNEAQ. This CDR3 is 15 amino acids long. Trimming took off 3 bases at V and 0 bases at J, with 12 bases between the two ends. CDR3: CASSLSSVSSYEQYF. The CDR3 region has the DNA TGTGCCAGCAGCTTGAGTAGCGTGAGCTCCTACGAGCAGTACTTC.

The genes are TRBV9 and TRBJ2-7, with TRBD1 matching 8 bases. V lost 0 bases to trimming and J lost 5 bases; unmatched junction nucleotides: 7. The CDR3 extends over 15 amino acids. Germline CDR1 reads SGDLS; CDR2 reads YYNGEE. The CDR3 spells CASSVVPGQGHEQYF. Here the CDR3 DNA reads TGTGCCAGCAGCGTAGTTCCCGGACAGGGCCACGAGCAGTACTTC.

Concerning this clone: Sequence at one end of the junction differs from germline and may be a read error. V and J are TRBV30 and TRBJ2-7; D may match TRBD1 or TRBD2 (6 bases each). Germline V CDR1 and CDR2: GTSNPN, SVGIG (reference sequence). The CDR3 loop spans 12 amino acids. The CDR3 loop is CAWSLGGYAQYF. Here the CDR3 DNA reads TGTGCCTGGAGTTTAGGGGGGTACGCGCAGTACTTC.

This chain connects TRBV27 to TRBJ1-4; D is uncertain. The CDR3 sequence is 16 residues long. Germline assignment: CDR1 MNHEY and CDR2 SMNVEV (reference sequence). The germline V and J ends were trimmed by 5 bases and 0 bases, with 13 bases remaining between them. CDR3 sequence reads: CASSPTFLATNEKLFF. The CDR3 nucleotides are TGTGCCAGCAGTCCGACATTCTTAGCAACTAATGAAAAACTGTTTTTT.

This chain uses TRBV9 with TRBJ2-7, with a weak D call TRBD2 (7 bases). The CDR3 totals 13 residues. The germline V gene has CDR1 SGDLS and CDR2 YYNGEE. V was trimmed by 0 bases and J by 5 bases, leaving 9 bases between them. CDR3 sequence reads: CASSVAGGHEQYF. CDR3 nucleotide sequence: TGTGCCAGCAGCGTAGCGGGGGGCCACGAGCAGTACTTC.

This sequence joins TRBV5-6 and TRBJ2-1, with 7 bases fitting TRBD1. Germline assignment: CDR1 SGHDT and CDR2 YYEEEE. The CDR3 is 15 amino acids. V shed 4 bases, J shed 0 bases, and the junction held 4 bases outside the gene matches. Written as DNA, the CDR3 is TGTGCCAGCAGCCCCAGGGGGAGCTCCTACAATGAGCAGTTCTTC. It translates to CASSPRGSSYNEQFF.

This clone has more than one count but fewer than ten. The chain employs TRBV29-1 and TRBJ1-2, with 9 positions matching TRBD1. The germline CDR1 and CDR2 sequences are SQVTM and ANQGSEA. V shed 4 bases, J shed 10 bases, and the junction held 1 base outside the gene matches. The CDR3 runs 10 residues. In DNA form, the CDR3 reads TGCAGCGTTGGGGACAGGGACTACACCTTC. Translating it yields CSVGDRDYTF.

The chain uses TRBV6-5 and TRBJ1-5; D gene uncertain. There are 15 residues in the CDR3. Germline V lookup: CDR1 MNHEY, CDR2 SVGAGI. Between the trimmed V and J ends, which lost 6 bases and 0 bases, there was a span of 12 bases. In nucleotides, the CDR3 is TGTGCCAGCAGGCTCAGTCTCAATAGCAATCAGCCCCAGCATTTT. This sequence encodes CASRLSLNSNQPQHF.

Only a few counts were recorded for this clone. V is TRBV4-1 and J is TRBJ1-3; D is unresolved. V was pared by 0 bases and J by 2 bases, with 8 bases between. The CDR3 has 15 residues. Germline values: CDR1 MGHRA, CDR2 YSYEKL. The chain's CDR3 is CASSQDSGTGNTIYF. The CDR3 DNA is TGCGCCAGCAGCCAAGATTCTGGGACTGGAAACACCATATATTTT.

Remarks on this clone: One end of the junction varies from germline; a read error may be responsible. The rearrangement uses TRBV9 and TRBJ1-2; D not certain. Germline CDR1 and CDR2: SGDLS and YYNGEE. The CDR3 runs to 12 residues. The CDR3 here is CASSVSNDGYTF. CDR3 in DNA: TGTGCCAGCAGCGTATCTAACGATGGCTACACCTTC. Full variable domain (outside the CDR3, taken from reference TRBV9 and TRBJ1-2): DSGVTQTPKHLITATGQRVTLRCSPRSGDLSVYWYQQSLDQGLQFLIQYYNGEERAKGNILERFSAQQFPDLHSELNLSSLELGDSALYFCASSVSNDGYTFGSGTRLTVV.

The V call is TRBV9, the J call TRBJ1-2; D is unclear. V was trimmed by 3 bases and J by 4 bases, leaving 10 bases between them. Germline-derived CDR1 and CDR2 are SGDLS and YYNGEE. The CDR3 extends over 13 amino acids. The CDR3 nucleotides read TGTGCCAGCAGCGACCACTCGGGCTATGGCTACACCTTC. Protein product: CASSDHSGYGYTF.

The chain carries TRBV19 and TRBJ2-1; 10 bases match TRBD2. This CDR3 contains 16 residues. CDR1 is LNHDA, CDR2 SQIVND, per germline (reference sequence). The ends lost 4 bases at V and 4 bases at J; junction bases unmatched: 7. The CDR3: CASSTLTSGVYNEQFF. The CDR3 coding sequence is TGTGCCAGTAGTACCCTAACTAGCGGGGTATACAATGAGCAGTTCTTC.

The chain employs TRBV7-2 and TRBJ1-1, with a possible D match to TRBD1 (5 bases). From germline, CDR1 is SGHTA and CDR2 FQGNSA. The CDR3 is 15 residues long. V was trimmed by 5 bases and J by 4 bases, leaving 17 bases between them. The chain's CDR3 is CASSPEGGAATEAFF. For the CDR3, the DNA is TGTGCCAGCAGCCCGGAGGGAGGGGCGGCCACTGAAGCTTTCTTT.

The V call is TRBV5-4, the J call TRBJ1-2; TRBD1 matches at 9 bases. Per germline, CDR1 SGHNT and CDR2 YYREEE (reference sequence). This CDR3 comprises 16 residues. Trimming took 3 bases from V and 4 from J; bases not matched to a gene: 10. Written as DNA, the CDR3 is TGTGCCAGCAGCTCGGGACAGGGTCGCGACGGCTATGGCTACACCTTC. Protein: CASSSGQGRDGYGYTF. Using reference TRBV5-4 and TRBJ1-2 for the parts outside the CDR3, the full variable domain is ETGVTQSPTHLIKTRGQQVTLRCSSQSGHNTVSWYQQALGQGPQFIFQYYREEENGRGNFPPRFSGLQFPNYSSELNVNALELDDSALYLCASSSGQGRDGYGYTFGSGTRLTVV.

There are a few counts of this clone. The CDR3 loop is CASSVTSGSNEQFF. The CDR3 DNA reads TGTGCCAGCAGCGTTACTAGCGGGAGCAATGAGCAGTTCTTC. The V and J genes are TRBV9 and TRBJ2-1, with 11 bases that match TRBD2. CDR1 and CDR2 from the germline V gene are SGDLS and YYNGEE. Germline trimming cut 2 bases from V and 6 bases from J; bases unmatched to any gene: 1. This CDR3 has 14 amino acids.

This clone occurred a few times. The rearrangement joins TRBV19 to TRBJ2-1; maybe TRBD2 (6 bases). Per germline, CDR1 LNHDA and CDR2 SQIVND (reference sequence). The CDR3 consists of 15 residues. V was pared by 6 bases and J by 4 bases, with 16 bases between. CDR3 region: CASRADGTWYNEQFF. CDR3 nucleotides: TGTGCCAGTAGAGCCGACGGGACTTGGTACAATGAGCAGTTCTTC.

V is TRBV19 and J is TRBJ1-2; 9 positions agree with TRBD1. Germline-derived CDR1 and CDR2 are LNHDA and SQIVND (reference sequence). The CDR3 length is 16 residues. Trimming removed 4 bases from V and 7 bases from J; junction bases left unmatched: 13. The CDR3 bases are TGTGCCAGTAGTACCACCCTCTCGGACAGGGGCGGTGGCTACACCTTC. Its protein product is CASSTTLSDRGGGYTF.

The chain combines TRBV27 with TRBJ1-2; a weak D match, TRBD1 (6 bases). This CDR3 has 16 residues. Trimming pared 0 bases from V and 4 bases from J, leaving 15 bases between. Germline lookup yields CDR1 MNHEY and CDR2 SMNVEV (reference sequence). The CDR3 coding sequence is TGTGCCAGCAGTTTATCGATTGCGGGGGGCTTCTATGGCTACACCTTC. This gives the protein CASSLSIAGGFYGYTF.

The chain carries TRBV5-1 and TRBJ1-2; possibly TRBD1 for D (6 bases). The CDR3 is made up of 13 amino acids. Deletions cut 3 bases from V and 2 bases from J, with 8 bases between. In germline, CDR1 is SGHRS, CDR2 YFSETQ. Written as DNA, the CDR3 is TGCGCCAGCAGCTGGGGGCAGAACTATGGCTACACCTTC. Translation gives CASSWGQNYGYTF.

The CDR3, as DNA: TGTGCCAGTAGTATAGCCCGGACGCGGGGCTACGAGCAGTACTTC. It specifies CASSIARTRGYEQYF. The chain uses TRBV19 and TRBJ2-7, with D possibly TRBD2 on 6 matching bases. In germline, CDR1 is LNHDA, CDR2 SQIVND (reference sequence). V dropped 1 base and J dropped 3 bases, with 13 bases sitting between them. The CDR3 spans 15 residues.

This chain connects TRBV6-4 to TRBJ1-5, with D maybe TRBD1 (5 bases). Germline V gene lookup returns CDR1 MRHNA and CDR2 SNTAGT. Trimming left V 4 bases short and J 7 bases short, with 11 bases between. The CDR3 contains 13 residues. As DNA, the CDR3 is TGTGCCAGCAGTGGCAGGGACGGGCAGCCCCAGCATTTT. It specifies CASSGRDGQPQHF.

This chain uses TRBV5-1 with TRBJ1-2, with D tentatively TRBD1 (6 bases). The V gene lost 4 bases and the J gene lost 6 bases, with 10 bases spanning the gap. CDR3 size: 12 residues. In germline, CDR1 is SGHRS, CDR2 YFSETQ. The CDR3 DNA reads as TGCGCCAGCAGCCCCGAGGGGGATGGCTACACCTTC. Translating gives CASSPEGDGYTF.

V and J are TRBV6-5 and TRBJ2-3, with a tentative D call TRBD1 (6 bases). CDR3 length: 15 amino acids. Per the germline V gene, CDR1 is MNHEY and CDR2 is SVGAGI. V was pared by 4 bases and J by 1 base, with 12 bases between. The CDR3 coding sequence is TGTGCCAGCAGTTCCTCTTCAGGGGGCACAGATACGCAGTATTTT. This encodes CASSSSSGGTDTQYF.